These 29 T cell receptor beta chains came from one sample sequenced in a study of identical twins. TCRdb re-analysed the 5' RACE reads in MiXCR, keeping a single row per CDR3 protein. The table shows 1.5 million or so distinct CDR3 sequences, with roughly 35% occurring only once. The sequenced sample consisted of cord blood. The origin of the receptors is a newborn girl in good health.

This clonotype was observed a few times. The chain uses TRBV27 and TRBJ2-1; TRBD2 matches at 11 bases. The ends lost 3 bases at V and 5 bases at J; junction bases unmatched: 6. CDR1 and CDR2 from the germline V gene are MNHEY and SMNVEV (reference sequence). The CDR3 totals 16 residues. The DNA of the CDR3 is TGTGCCAGCAGTTTTATAGCGGGGGGGCCACACAATGAGCAGTTCTTC. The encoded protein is CASSFIAGGPHNEQFF.

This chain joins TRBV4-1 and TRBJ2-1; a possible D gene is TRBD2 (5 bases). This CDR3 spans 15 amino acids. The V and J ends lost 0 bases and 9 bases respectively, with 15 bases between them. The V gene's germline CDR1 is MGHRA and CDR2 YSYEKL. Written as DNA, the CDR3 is TGCGCCAGCAGCCAAGATGAGCTAGCTCGCGGTGAGCAGTTCTTC. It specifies CASSQDELARGEQFF.

The CDR3 DNA sequence: TGCGCCAGCAGCTTGGCTGATTGGGGGTTCCAAGAGACCCAGTACTTC. Its translation is CASSLADWGFQETQYF. The V call is TRBV5-1, the J call TRBJ2-5, with D perhaps matching TRBD1 or TRBD2 (5 bases each). The CDR3 extends over 16 amino acids. V lost 0 bases to trimming and J lost 1 base, with 13 bases between them. Germline CDR1 SGHRS, CDR2 YFSETQ.

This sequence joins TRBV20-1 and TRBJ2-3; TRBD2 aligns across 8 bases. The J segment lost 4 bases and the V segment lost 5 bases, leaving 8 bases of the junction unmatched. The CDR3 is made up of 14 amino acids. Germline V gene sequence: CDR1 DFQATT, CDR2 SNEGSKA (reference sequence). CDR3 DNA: TGCAGTGCTGAACGGGGGGGCCGGGCAGATACGCAGTATTTT. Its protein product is CSAERGGRADTQYF.

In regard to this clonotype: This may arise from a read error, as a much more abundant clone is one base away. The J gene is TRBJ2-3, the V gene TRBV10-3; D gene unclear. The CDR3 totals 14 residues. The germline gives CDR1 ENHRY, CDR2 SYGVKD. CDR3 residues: CAIGESLREDTQYF. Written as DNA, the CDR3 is TGTGCCATCGGTGAGTCCTTGAGAGAAGATACGCAGTATTTT.

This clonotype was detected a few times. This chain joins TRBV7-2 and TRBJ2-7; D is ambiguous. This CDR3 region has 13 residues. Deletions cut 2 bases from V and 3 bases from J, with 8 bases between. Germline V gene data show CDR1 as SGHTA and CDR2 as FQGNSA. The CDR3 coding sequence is TGTGCCAGCAGCTTATTCGTTAACTACGAGCAGTACTTC. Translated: CASSLFVNYEQYF. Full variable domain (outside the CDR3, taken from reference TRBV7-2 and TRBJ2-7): GAGVSQSPSNKVTEKGKDVELRCDPISGHTALYWYRQSLGQGLEFLIYFQGNSAPDKSGLPSDRFSAERTGGSVSTLTIQRTQQEDSAVYLCASSLFVNYEQYFGPGTRLTVT.

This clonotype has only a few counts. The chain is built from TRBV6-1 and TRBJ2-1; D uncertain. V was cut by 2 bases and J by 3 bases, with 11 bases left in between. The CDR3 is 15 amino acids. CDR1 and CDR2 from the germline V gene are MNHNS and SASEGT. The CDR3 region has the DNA TGTGCCAGCAGTGAATGGGCAGCTCTCTACAATGAGCAGTTCTTC. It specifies CASSEWAALYNEQFF.

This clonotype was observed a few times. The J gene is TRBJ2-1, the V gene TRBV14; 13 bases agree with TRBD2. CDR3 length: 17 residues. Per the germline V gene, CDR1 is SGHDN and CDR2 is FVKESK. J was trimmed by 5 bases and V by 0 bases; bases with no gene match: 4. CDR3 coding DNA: TGTGCCAGCAGCCAAGATGCCACTAGCGGGGGGGACAATGAGCAGTTCTTC. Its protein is CASSQDATSGGDNEQFF. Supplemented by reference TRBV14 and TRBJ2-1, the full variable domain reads EAGVTQFPSHSVIEKGQTVTLRCDPISGHDNLYWYRRVMGKEIKFLLHFVKESKQDESGMPNNRFLAERTGGTYSTLKVQPAELEDSGVYFCASSQDATSGGDNEQFFGPGTRLTVL.

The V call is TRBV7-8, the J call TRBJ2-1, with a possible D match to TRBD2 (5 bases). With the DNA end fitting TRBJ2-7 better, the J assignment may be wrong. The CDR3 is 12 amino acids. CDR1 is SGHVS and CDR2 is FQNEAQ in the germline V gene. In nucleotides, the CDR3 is TGTGCCAGCAGCTTATCGGACTGCGAGCAGTACTTC. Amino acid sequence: CASSLSDCEQYF.

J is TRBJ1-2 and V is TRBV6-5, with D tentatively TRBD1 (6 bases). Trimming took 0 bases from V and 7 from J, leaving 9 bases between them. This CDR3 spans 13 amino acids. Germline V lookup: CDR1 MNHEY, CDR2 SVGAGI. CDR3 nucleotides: TGTGCCAGCAGTTACTCGGGGGCGGGTGGCTACACCTTC. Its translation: CASSYSGAGGYTF.

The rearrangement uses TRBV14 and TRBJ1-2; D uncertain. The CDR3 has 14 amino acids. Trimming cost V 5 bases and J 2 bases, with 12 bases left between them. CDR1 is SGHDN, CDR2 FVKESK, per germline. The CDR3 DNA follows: TGTGCCAGCAGCTTACAGAAACAAAACTATGGCTACACCTTC. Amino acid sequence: CASSLQKQNYGYTF.

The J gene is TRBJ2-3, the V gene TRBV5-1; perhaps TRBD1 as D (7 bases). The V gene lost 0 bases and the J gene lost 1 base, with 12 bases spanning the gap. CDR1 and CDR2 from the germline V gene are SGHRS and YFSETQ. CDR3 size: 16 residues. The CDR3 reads CASSLGGDSGTDTQYF. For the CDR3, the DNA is TGCGCCAGCAGCTTGGGGGGGGACAGCGGCACAGATACGCAGTATTTT.

This CDR3 is CATSARGLSYNEQFF. For the CDR3, the DNA is TGTGCCACCAGTGCGAGGGGGCTAAGCTACAATGAGCAGTTCTTC. The chain couples TRBV24-1 to TRBJ2-1, with 7 bases fitting TRBD1. Germline V CDR1 and CDR2: KGHDR, SFDVKD. V gave up 5 bases and J gave up 3 bases; unmatched junction bases: 6. The CDR3 is 15 residues long.

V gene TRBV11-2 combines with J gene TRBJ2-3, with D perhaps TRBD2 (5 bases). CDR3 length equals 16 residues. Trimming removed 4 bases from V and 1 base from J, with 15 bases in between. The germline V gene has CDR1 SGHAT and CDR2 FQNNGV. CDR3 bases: TGTGCCAGCAGCTCTACTCCTAGAGGGCGCACAGATACGCAGTATTTT. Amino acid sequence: CASSSTPRGRTDTQYF.

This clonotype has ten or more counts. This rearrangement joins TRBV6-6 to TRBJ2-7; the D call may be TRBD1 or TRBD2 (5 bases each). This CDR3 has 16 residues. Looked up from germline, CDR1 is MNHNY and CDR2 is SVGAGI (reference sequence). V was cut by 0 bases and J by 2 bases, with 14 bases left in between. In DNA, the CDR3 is TGTGCCAGCAGTTACTCGAGGGGACCCAGGGCCTACGAGCAGTACTTC. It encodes CASSYSRGPRAYEQYF.

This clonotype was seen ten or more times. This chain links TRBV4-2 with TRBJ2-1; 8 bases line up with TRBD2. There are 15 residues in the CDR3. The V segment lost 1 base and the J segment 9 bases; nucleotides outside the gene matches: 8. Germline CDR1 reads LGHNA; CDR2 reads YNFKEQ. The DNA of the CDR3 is TGTGCCAGCAGCCAAGCCCCGGGACTAGGGGGTGAGCAGTTCTTC. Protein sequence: CASSQAPGLGGEQFF.

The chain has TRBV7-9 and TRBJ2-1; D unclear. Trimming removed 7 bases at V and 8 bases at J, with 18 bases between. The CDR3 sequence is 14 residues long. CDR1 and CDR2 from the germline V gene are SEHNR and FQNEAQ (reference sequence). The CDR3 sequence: CASIPEAAYDEQFF. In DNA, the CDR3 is TGTGCCAGCATCCCAGAGGCCGCATACGATGAGCAGTTCTTC.

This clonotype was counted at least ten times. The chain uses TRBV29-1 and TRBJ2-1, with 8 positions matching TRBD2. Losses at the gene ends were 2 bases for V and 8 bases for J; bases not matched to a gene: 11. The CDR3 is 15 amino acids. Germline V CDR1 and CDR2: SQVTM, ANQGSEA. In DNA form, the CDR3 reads TGCAGCGTTGAACGCCTAGCGGGCGTACGGGATGAGCAGTTCTTC. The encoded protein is CSVERLAGVRDEQFF.

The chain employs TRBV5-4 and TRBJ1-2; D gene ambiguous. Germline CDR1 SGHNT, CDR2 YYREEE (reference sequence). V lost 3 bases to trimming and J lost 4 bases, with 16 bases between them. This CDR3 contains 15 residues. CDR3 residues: CASSYPLGKSYGYTF. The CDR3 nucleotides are TGTGCCAGCAGCTACCCCTTGGGAAAGTCCTATGGCTACACCTTC.

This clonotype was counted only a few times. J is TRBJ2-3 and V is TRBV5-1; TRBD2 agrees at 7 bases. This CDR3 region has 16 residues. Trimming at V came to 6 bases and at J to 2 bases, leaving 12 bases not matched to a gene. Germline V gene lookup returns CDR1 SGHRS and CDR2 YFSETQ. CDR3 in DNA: TGCGCCAGCAACTCGGGACTACAATTAAACACAGATACGCAGTATTTT. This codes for CASNSGLQLNTDTQYF.

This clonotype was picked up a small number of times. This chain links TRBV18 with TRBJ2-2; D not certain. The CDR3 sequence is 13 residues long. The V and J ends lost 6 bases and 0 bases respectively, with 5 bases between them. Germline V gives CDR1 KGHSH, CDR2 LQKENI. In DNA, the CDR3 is TGTGCCAGCTCCAGTACGAACACCGGGGAGCTGTTTTTT. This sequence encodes CASSSTNTGELFF.

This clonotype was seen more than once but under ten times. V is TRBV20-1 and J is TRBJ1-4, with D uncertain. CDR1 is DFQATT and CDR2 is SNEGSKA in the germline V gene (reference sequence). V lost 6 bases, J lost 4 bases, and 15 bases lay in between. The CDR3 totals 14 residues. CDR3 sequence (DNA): TGCAGTGCCATCTCGGCAGCTGATAATGAAAAACTGTTTTTT. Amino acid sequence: CSAISAADNEKLFF.

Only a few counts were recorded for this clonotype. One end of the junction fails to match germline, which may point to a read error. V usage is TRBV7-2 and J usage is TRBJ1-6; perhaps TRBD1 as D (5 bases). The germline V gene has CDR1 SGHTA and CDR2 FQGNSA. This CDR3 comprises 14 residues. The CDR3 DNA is TGTGCCAGCAGCTTAGAACAGACAGCTTCACCCCCCCACTTT. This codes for CASSLEQTASPPHF.

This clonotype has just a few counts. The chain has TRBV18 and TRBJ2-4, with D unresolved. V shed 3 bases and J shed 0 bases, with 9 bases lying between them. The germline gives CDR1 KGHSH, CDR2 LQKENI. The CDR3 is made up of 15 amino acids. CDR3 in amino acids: CASSPPNLAKNIQYF. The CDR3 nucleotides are TGTGCCAGCTCACCCCCAAATCTAGCCAAAAACATTCAGTACTTC.

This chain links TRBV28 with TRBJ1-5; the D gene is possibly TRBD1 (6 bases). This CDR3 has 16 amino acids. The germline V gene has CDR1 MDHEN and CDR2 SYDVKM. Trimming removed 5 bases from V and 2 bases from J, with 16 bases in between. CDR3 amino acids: CASSPGGQGGNQPQHF. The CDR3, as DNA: TGTGCCAGCAGTCCCGGGGGGCAGGGAGGCAATCAGCCCCAGCATTTT.

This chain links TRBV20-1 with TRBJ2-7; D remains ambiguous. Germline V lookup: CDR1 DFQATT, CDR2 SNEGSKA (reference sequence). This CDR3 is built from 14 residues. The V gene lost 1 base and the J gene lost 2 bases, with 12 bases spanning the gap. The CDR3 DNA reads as TGCAGTGCTAGAGTAGCTGGGGTAACCTACGAGCAGTACTTC. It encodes CSARVAGVTYEQYF.

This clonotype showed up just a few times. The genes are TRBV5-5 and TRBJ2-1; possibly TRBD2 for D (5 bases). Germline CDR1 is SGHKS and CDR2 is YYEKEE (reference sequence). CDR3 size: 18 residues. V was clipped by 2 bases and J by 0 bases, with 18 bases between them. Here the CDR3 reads CASSFGLYGVSSYNEQFF. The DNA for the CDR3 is TGTGCCAGCAGCTTCGGGTTGTACGGGGTTAGCTCCTACAATGAGCAGTTCTTC.

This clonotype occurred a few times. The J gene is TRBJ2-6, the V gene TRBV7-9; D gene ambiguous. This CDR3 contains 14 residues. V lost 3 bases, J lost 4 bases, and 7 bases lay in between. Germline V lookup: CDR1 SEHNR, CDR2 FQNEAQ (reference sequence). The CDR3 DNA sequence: TGTGCCAGCAGCTTCAGTAGGGGGGCCAACGTCCTGACTTTC. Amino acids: CASSFSRGANVLTF. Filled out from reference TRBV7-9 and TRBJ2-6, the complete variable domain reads DTGVSQNPRHKITKRGQNVTFRCDPISEHNRLYWYRQTLGQGPEFLTYFQNEAQLEKSRLLSDRFSAERPKGSFSTLEIQRTEQGDSAMYLCASSFSRGANVLTFGAGSRLTVL.

In DNA, the CDR3 is TGTGCCAGCAGTTCGGGACCCTGGCAGCCCCAGCATTTT. Translation gives CASSSGPWQPQHF. The chain links TRBV12-3 or TRBV12-4 to TRBJ1-5; perhaps TRBD1 as D (5 bases). Trimming left V 4 bases short and J 7 bases short, with 11 bases between. The CDR3 runs to 13 residues.